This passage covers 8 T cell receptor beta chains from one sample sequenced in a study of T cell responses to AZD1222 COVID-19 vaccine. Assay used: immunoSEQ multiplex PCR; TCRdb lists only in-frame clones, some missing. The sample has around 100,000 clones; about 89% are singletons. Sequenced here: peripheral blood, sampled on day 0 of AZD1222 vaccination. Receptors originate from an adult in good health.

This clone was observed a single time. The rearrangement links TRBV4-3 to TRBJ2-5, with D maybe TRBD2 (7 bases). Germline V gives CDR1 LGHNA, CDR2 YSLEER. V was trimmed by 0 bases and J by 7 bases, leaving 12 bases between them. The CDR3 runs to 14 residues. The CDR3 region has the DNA TGCGCCAGCAGCCAAGAGGGGGGGGCTTGGACCCAGTACTTC. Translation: CASSQEGGAWTQYF.

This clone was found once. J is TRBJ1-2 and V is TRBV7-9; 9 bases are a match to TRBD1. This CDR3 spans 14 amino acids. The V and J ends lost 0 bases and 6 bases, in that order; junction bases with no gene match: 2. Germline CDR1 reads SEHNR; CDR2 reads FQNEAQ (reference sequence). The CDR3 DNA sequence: TGTGCCAGCAGCTTAGCGGACAGGGGTCATGGCTACACCTTC. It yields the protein CASSLADRGHGYTF.

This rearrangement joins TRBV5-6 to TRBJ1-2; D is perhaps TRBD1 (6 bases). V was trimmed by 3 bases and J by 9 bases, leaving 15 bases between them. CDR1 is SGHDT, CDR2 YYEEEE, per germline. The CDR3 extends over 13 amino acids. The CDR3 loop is CASSWGAGISYTF. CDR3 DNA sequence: TGTGCCAGCAGCTGGGGGGCAGGGATCAGCTACACCTTC.

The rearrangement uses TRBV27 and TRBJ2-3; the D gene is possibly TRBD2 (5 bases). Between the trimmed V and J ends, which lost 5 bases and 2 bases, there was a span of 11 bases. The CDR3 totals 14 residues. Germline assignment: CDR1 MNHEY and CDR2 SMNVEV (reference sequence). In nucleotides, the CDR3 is TGTGCCAGCAGTCCCGGGGTACCCACAGATACGCAGTATTTT. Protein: CASSPGVPTDTQYF.

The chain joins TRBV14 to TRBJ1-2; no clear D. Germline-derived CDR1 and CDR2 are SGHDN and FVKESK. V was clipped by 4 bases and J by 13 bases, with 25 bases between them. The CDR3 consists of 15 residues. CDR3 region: CASSRPDVLSPYLTF. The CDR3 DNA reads TGTGCCAGCAGCCGACCTGACGTGTTATCCCCCTATCTCACCTTC.

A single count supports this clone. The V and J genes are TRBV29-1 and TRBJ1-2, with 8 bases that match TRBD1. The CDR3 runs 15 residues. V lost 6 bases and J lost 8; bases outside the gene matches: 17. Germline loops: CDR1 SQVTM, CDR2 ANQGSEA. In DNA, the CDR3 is TGCAGCGTCGTTATCCCGGGCAGGGGGCCGGAAGGCTACACCTTC. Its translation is CSVVIPGRGPEGYTF.

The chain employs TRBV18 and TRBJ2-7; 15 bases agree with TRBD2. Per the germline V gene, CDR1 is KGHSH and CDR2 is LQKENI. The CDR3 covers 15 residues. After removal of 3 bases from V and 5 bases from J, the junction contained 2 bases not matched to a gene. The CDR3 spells CASSPGLAGGNEQYF. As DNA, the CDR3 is TGTGCCAGCTCACCCGGACTAGCGGGAGGGAACGAGCAGTACTTC.

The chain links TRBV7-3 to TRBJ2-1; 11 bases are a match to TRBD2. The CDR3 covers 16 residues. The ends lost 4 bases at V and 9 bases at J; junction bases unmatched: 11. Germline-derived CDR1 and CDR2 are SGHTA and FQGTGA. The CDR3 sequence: CASSSDISGRAGEQFF. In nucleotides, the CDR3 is TGTGCCAGCAGCTCGGACATTAGCGGGAGGGCGGGTGAGCAGTTCTTC.